This is a list of T cell receptor beta chains from one sample in a study of T cells after yellow fever vaccination. TCRdb re-called the 5' RACE reads through MiXCR, storing one row per CDR3 protein. The sample holds fewer than 400,000 distinct CDR3 sequences, roughly 10% seen once. The material was CD4+ T cells sorted from PBMCs, obtained 45 days after the yellow fever booster vaccination. These receptors were obtained from a man younger than 30 who received the YFV17D yellow fever vaccine. Both conserved end residues are part of each CDR3. Fields, in order: J gene, clone size, V gene, D gene, CDR3 DNA, CDR3 protein. D genes are given only for firm matches. Size values are once, few and many counts, or a class for expanded clones, and some rows have none.

TRBJ1-1 | few | TRBV6-5 | TRBD1 | TGTGCCAGCAGACCCGGACAGGGGGTAATAGGTGGCGGGACTGAAGCTTTCTTT | CASRPGQGVIGGGTEAFF
TRBJ2-5 | many | TRBV6-2/TRBV6-3 | TRBD2 | TGTGCCAGCAGTATGGGATCAGCGGGGGGGCCCGCGACCCAGTACTTC | CASSMGSAGGPATQYF
TRBJ1-3 | few | TRBV7-2 | - | TGTGCCAGCAGCTACCAGGCTGGAAACACCATATATTTT | CASSYQAGNTIYF
TRBJ1-4 | - | TRBV12-3/TRBV12-4 | TRBD1 | TGTGCCAGCAGTTACCAGGGGGCGGTTGAAAAACTGTTTTTT | CASSYQGAVEKLFF
TRBJ2-5 | few | TRBV20-1 | - | TGCAGTGCTAGAGTTTTCGGTGAGGAGACCCAGTACTTC | CSARVFGEETQYF
TRBJ2-1 | few | TRBV7-9 | - | TGTGCCAGCAGCCCTAACGCGGTCTCCAGCAATGAGCAGTTCTTC | CASSPNAVSSNEQFF
TRBJ2-7 | few | TRBV7-2 | - | TGTGCCAGCAGGCTAAGGGGGGCCTACGAGCAGTACTTC | CASRLRGAYEQYF
TRBJ2-1 | - | TRBV7-2 | - | TGTGCCAGCAGTCCCTGGGAGGGGGGAAATGAGCAGTTCTTC | CASSPWEGGNEQFF
TRBJ2-1 | many | TRBV10-2 | - | TGCGCCAGCAGTGTAATTATCCCCACACGTGGGTTCCGGGAGCAGTTCTTC | CASSVIIPTRGFREQFF
TRBJ2-3 | few | TRBV7-6 | - | TGTGCCAGCAGCTTAGGGCTGGTCGATACGCAGTATTTT | CASSLGLVDTQYF
TRBJ2-1 | few | TRBV27 | TRBD1 | TGTGCCAGCAGTTTTCTCCCCGGACAGGGGGGACCCGACAATGAGCAGTTCTTC | CASSFLPGQGGPDNEQFF
TRBJ2-7 | - | TRBV27 | - | TGTGCCAGCAGTTTACGGGTCTACGAGCAGTACTTC | CASSLRVYEQYF
TRBJ2-1 | few | TRBV28 | TRBD1 | TGTGCCAGCAGTTTGGGACAGGGGAACAAGCAGTTCTTC | CASSLGQGNKQFF